Each of the 28 T cell receptor beta chains below was sequenced from the same sample in a study of glioma-infiltrating T cells after dendritic cell vaccination. This table comes from immunoSEQ multiplex PCR, and its TCRdb copy is limited to in-frame clones, with some not included. Altogether 85,000 to 110,000 clones are present, roughly 81% being singletons, with the ten largest covering approximately 12%. The sequencing here drew on blood, taken before dendritic cell vaccination. Receptors were obtained from a human donor with glioblastoma.

This sequence joins TRBV27 and TRBJ2-7; 8 bases map to TRBD1. The CDR3 contains 17 residues. Losses at the gene ends were 5 bases for V and 4 bases for J; bases not matched to a gene: 16. The germline V gene encodes CDR1 MNHEY and CDR2 SMNVEV (reference sequence). The CDR3 DNA sequence: TGTGCCAGCAGTAAACTTAGCGGACAGGGCGGGGTATACGAGCAGTACTTC. Residues: CASSKLSGQGGVYEQYF.

The V gene is TRBV4-2, the J gene TRBJ1-2; 7 nucleotides match TRBD1. The CDR3 contains 16 residues. Germline V gene lookup returns CDR1 LGHNA and CDR2 YNFKEQ. Trimming took 5 bases from V and 3 from J; bases not matched to a gene: 12. Here the CDR3 reads CASSATIKGADYGYTF. CDR3 bases: TGTGCCAGCAGCGCGACAATTAAGGGGGCGGACTATGGCTACACCTTC.

This rearrangement joins TRBV4-2 to TRBJ1-3; no clear D gene. The ends were cut back, 5 bases at V and 0 bases at J, with 8 bases in the middle. CDR3 size: 14 residues. The germline V gene has CDR1 LGHNA and CDR2 YNFKEQ. DNA for the CDR3: TGTGCCAGCAGCGGAGAATCCTCTGGAAACACCATATATTTT. As protein: CASSGESSGNTIYF.

The rearrangement joins TRBV7-2 to TRBJ1-1, with TRBD1 matching over 10 bases. The CDR3 is 14 residues long. J was trimmed by 5 bases and V by 3 bases; bases with no gene match: 3. Per germline, CDR1 SGHTA and CDR2 FQGNSA. CDR3 loop: CASSFGQGDTEAFF. In DNA form, the CDR3 reads TGTGCCAGCAGCTTCGGACAGGGGGATACTGAAGCTTTCTTT.

V and J are TRBV11-3 and TRBJ2-7; D is unresolved. The CDR3 consists of 12 residues. Germline values: CDR1 SGHNT, CDR2 YENEEA. V lost 6 bases and J lost 2, with 8 bases in between. CDR3 DNA sequence: TGTGCCAGCAGTCTCTTTACCTACGAGCAGTACTTC. This sequence encodes CASSLFTYEQYF.

The chain uses TRBV6-5 and TRBJ1-5; D not resolved. The V end was cut by 7 bases, the J end by 2 bases, with 15 bases between. This CDR3 has 15 amino acids. Per the germline V gene, CDR1 is MNHEY and CDR2 is SVGAGI. The CDR3 coding sequence is TGTGCCAGCAAAGAGCGGTACGGAGGCAATCAGCCCCAGCATTTT. Translation gives CASKERYGGNQPQHF.

This clone has ten or more counts. CDR3 DNA sequence: TGCGCCAGCAGCTTGATGGCGGGGGCGGACACCGGGGAGCTGTTTTTT. Protein product: CASSLMAGADTGELFF. J is TRBJ2-2 and V is TRBV5-1; D is perhaps TRBD2 (7 bases). Germline CDR1 reads SGHRS; CDR2 reads YFSETQ. V was clipped by 1 base and J by 3 bases, with 13 bases between them. The CDR3 loop spans 16 amino acids.

The chain has TRBV2 and TRBJ1-3, with D unresolved. The CDR3 is 13 residues long. The germline V gene has CDR1 SNHLY and CDR2 FYNNEI. V lost 7 bases to trimming and J lost 0 bases, with 7 bases between them. The CDR3 nucleotides read TGTGCCAGCATGGCTGACTCTGGAAACACCATATATTTT. It specifies CASMADSGNTIYF.

This clone was recorded at least ten times. The V and J genes are TRBV12-5 and TRBJ2-1; 9 positions agree with TRBD2. The V and J ends lost 4 bases and 7 bases, in that order; junction bases with no gene match: 5. The CDR3 has 14 amino acids. The germline CDR1 and CDR2 sequences are LGHNT and FRNRAP. CDR3 bases: TGTGCTAGTGGTTGGCTAGCGGGAAAAAATGAGCAGTTCTTC. It codes for CASGWLAGKNEQFF.

V and J are TRBV5-6 and TRBJ2-3; D is undetermined. Trimming removed 2 bases from V and 3 bases from J, with 7 bases in between. There are 13 residues in the CDR3. Germline CDR1 SGHDT, CDR2 YYEEEE. The CDR3 DNA sequence: TGTGCCAGCAGCTTACAGCTGACAGATACGCAGTATTTT. Its protein is CASSLQLTDTQYF.

The table lists this clone with a few counts. The rearrangement uses TRBV7-2 and TRBJ2-1; perhaps TRBD2 as D (6 bases). V was cut by 4 bases and J by 7 bases, with 11 bases left in between. The length of the CDR3 is 13 residues. Germline CDR1 SGHTA, CDR2 FQGNSA. The CDR3 sequence is CASSWGLINEQFF. The DNA for the CDR3 is TGTGCCAGCAGCTGGGGACTCATAAATGAGCAGTTCTTC.

The V gene is TRBV19, the J gene TRBJ2-5, with 9 bases fitting TRBD1. CDR3 length: 14 residues. The germline CDR1 and CDR2 sequences are LNHDA and SQIVND (reference sequence). J gave up 4 bases and V 4 bases, and 4 bases lay outside the gene matches. The CDR3 coding sequence is TGTGCCAGTAGTAATACAGGGGGCAGAGAGACCCAGTACTTC. Protein: CASSNTGGRETQYF.

The V and J genes are TRBV30 and TRBJ1-2; D ambiguous. The V gene's germline CDR1 is GTSNPN and CDR2 SVGIG (reference sequence). Trimming left V 7 bases short and J 5 bases short, with 14 bases between. This CDR3 contains 12 residues. CDR3 nucleotide sequence: TGTGCCTCCTGGACCCGGAGGTATGGCTACACCTTC. Its protein is CASWTRRYGYTF.

This sequence joins TRBV10-1 and TRBJ1-1, with 8 nucleotides matching TRBD1. The V gene end was trimmed by 4 bases and the J gene end by 4 bases; junction bases not matched to a gene: 5. CDR1 and CDR2 from the germline V gene are WNHNN and SYGVQD (reference sequence). CDR3 length equals 14 residues. This CDR3 is CASSGGDRGTEAFF. DNA of the CDR3: TGCGCCAGCAGTGGGGGAGACAGGGGCACTGAAGCTTTCTTT.

This chain connects TRBV2 to TRBJ2-7, with 7 nucleotides matching TRBD1. V dropped 5 bases and J dropped 7; count of bases not matched to a gene: 14. The CDR3 is made up of 15 amino acids. The germline gives CDR1 SNHLY, CDR2 FYNNEI. The CDR3 region has the DNA TGTGCCAGCAGTACAAACCGGGACAGACCTACTGAGCAGTACTTC. It specifies CASSTNRDRPTEQYF.

Note on this clone: The same CDR3 is also encoded by other DNA sequences in this sample. The chain employs TRBV4-3 and TRBJ1-1; D might be TRBD1 (6 bases). CDR3 size: 13 residues. Trimming removed 3 bases at V and 4 bases at J, with 9 bases between. Germline V gene sequence: CDR1 LGHNA, CDR2 YSLEER. The CDR3 DNA sequence: TGCGCCAGCAGCCAGGGGGCGGGCACTGAAGCTTTCTTT. Its protein product is CASSQGAGTEAFF.

About this clone: An end of the junction differs from the germline gene, which may be a read error. CDR3 nucleotide sequence: TGTGCCAGTAGGGTATTTGGTGATAGCAATCAGCCTCAGCATTTT. This codes for CASRVFGDSNQPQHF. The chain links TRBV19 to TRBJ1-5, with D unclear. This CDR3 has 15 amino acids. Germline assignment: CDR1 LNHDA and CDR2 SQIVND (reference sequence).

The chain uses TRBV29-1 and TRBJ2-7; TRBD1 matches 7 bases. The germline gives CDR1 SQVTM, CDR2 ANQGSEA. The V gene end was trimmed by 3 bases and the J gene end by 2 bases; junction bases not matched to a gene: 4. The CDR3 is 13 amino acids. The CDR3 DNA sequence: TGCAGCGTTGATCTCGGGACAGCCTACGAGCAGTACTTC. This sequence encodes CSVDLGTAYEQYF.

This clone was observed once. The chain is built from TRBV9 and TRBJ2-1, with D maybe TRBD1 (5 bases). The CDR3 has 15 residues. Trimming left V 4 bases short and J 3 bases short, with 14 bases between. The germline gives CDR1 SGDLS, CDR2 YYNGEE. In nucleotides, the CDR3 is TGTGCCAGCAGCCCCGGACACCGAAGCTACAATGAGCAGTTCTTC. Encoded protein: CASSPGHRSYNEQFF.

The chain employs TRBV4-1 and TRBJ2-1, with 9 bases matching TRBD1. Trimming at V came to 3 bases and at J to 8 bases, leaving 8 bases not matched to a gene. The length of the CDR3 is 15 residues. The germline V gene encodes CDR1 MGHRA and CDR2 YSYEKL. The CDR3 here is CASSQPRDRDDEQFF. CDR3 nucleotide sequence: TGCGCCAGCAGCCAGCCCCGGGACAGGGACGATGAGCAGTTCTTC.

The J gene is TRBJ2-5, the V gene TRBV5-3; D unclear. TRBV5-3 is given ORF status, its function remaining uncertain. The CDR3 is 15 amino acids. The V gene lost 0 bases and the J gene lost 4 bases, with 13 bases spanning the gap. The CDR3 loop is CARSLGPARRETQYF. The CDR3 DNA follows: TGTGCCAGAAGCTTGGGGCCAGCTAGGAGAGAGACCCAGTACTTC.

The gene calls are TRBV6-6 and TRBJ2-1; TRBD1 is a possible D gene (6 bases). CDR1 is MNHNY and CDR2 is SVGAGI in the germline V gene (reference sequence). V lost 9 bases and J 4 bases, leaving 16 bases between the germline ends. There are 14 residues in the CDR3. The CDR3 DNA reads TGTGCCAGTAGAACAGGGATAAGGTACAATGAGCAGTTCTTC. Amino acid sequence: CASRTGIRYNEQFF.

The chain links TRBV30 to TRBJ2-5, with 12 bases fitting TRBD2. The V gene end was trimmed by 7 bases and the J gene end by 4 bases; junction bases not matched to a gene: 4. CDR3 length equals 13 residues. Germline V lookup: CDR1 GTSNPN, CDR2 SVGIG (reference sequence). The CDR3 spells CASRLAGVETQYF. The DNA for the CDR3 is TGTGCCTCCCGACTAGCGGGGGTAGAGACCCAGTACTTC. Complete variable domain (other parts from reference TRBV30 and TRBJ2-5): SQTIHQWPATLVQPVGSPLSLECTVEGTSNPNLYWYRQAAGRGLQLLFYSVGIGQISSEVPQNLSASRPQDRQFILSSKKLLLSDSGFYLCASRLAGVETQYFGPGTRLLVL.

This chain connects TRBV7-9 to TRBJ1-1; TRBD1 agrees at 8 bases. The V and J ends lost 5 bases and 3 bases, in that order; junction bases with no gene match: 8. Germline V lookup: CDR1 SEHNR, CDR2 FQNEAQ (reference sequence). The CDR3 spans 15 residues. Here the CDR3 reads CASSPRTGRDTEAFF. CDR3 DNA: TGTGCCAGCAGCCCGCGGACAGGGAGGGACACTGAAGCTTTCTTT.

In nucleotides, the CDR3 is TGCGCCAGCAGCTTGTTTACAGGTCTAACCTACGAGCAGTACTTC. Its translation: CASSLFTGLTYEQYF. The chain is built from TRBV5-1 and TRBJ2-7; possibly TRBD1 for D (5 bases). The CDR3 sequence is 15 residues long. V was shortened by 1 base and J by 2 bases, with 13 bases between the two germline ends. Germline values: CDR1 SGHRS, CDR2 YFSETQ.

The chain has TRBV11-2 and TRBJ2-7; no clear D. CDR1 SGHAT and CDR2 FQNNGV come from the germline V gene. This CDR3 spans 14 amino acids. Between the trimmed V and J ends, which lost 2 bases and 2 bases, there was a span of 10 bases. The CDR3 sequence: CASSLNLEPYEQYF. Written as DNA, the CDR3 is TGTGCCAGCAGCTTAAATCTGGAGCCCTACGAGCAGTACTTC.

The chain combines TRBV4-3 with TRBJ1-3; D ambiguous. The ends were cut back, 1 base at V and 4 bases at J, with 11 bases in the middle. Germline V lookup: CDR1 LGHNA, CDR2 YSLEER. The CDR3 is made up of 15 amino acids. The CDR3 coding sequence is TGCGCCAGCAGCCAAGGATCGGGGATCGGAAACACCATATATTTT. Amino acid sequence: CASSQGSGIGNTIYF.

The chain joins TRBV5-1 to TRBJ1-1; 7 nucleotides agree with TRBD1. Germline CDR1 reads SGHRS; CDR2 reads YFSETQ. V shed 1 base and J 1 base; nucleotides not matched to a gene: 4. The CDR3 covers 15 residues. DNA for the CDR3: TGCGCCAGCAGCTTGATCGGGACAGAGAACACTGAAGCTTTCTTT. Encoded protein: CASSLIGTENTEAFF.